Following are 25 T cell receptor delta chains from one sample sequenced in a study of human gamma delta and Vdelta1 T cells. Their specific antigens are unknown. With CATT, TCRdb re-called clones from the PCR reads. Counted here are some 6,100 delta-chain clones, about 40% occurring once; the ten biggest clones make up about 6.2%. The sample taken for sequencing was Vdelta1 gamma-delta T cells from blood grown in culture (DOT cells). These receptors were collected from a human donor in good health.

The gene calls are TRDV1 and TRDJ1; 8 bases fit TRDD2. The CDR3 contains 18 residues. V lost 1 base, J lost 6 bases, and 16 bases stayed unmatched. The germline gives CDR1 TSWWSYY, CDR2 QGS. The CDR3 nucleotides read TGTGCTCTTGGGGAACCGTCCCTTCCTAGCAAGGTGACATATAAACTCATCTTT. Its protein is CALGEPSLPSKVTYKLIF.

This chain uses TRDV1 with TRDJ1; D uncertain. The CDR3 is 16 residues long. The V end was cut by 0 bases, the J end by 2 bases, with 13 bases between. CDR1 is TSWWSYY and CDR2 is QGS in the germline V gene. CDR3 in amino acids: CALGELLPLQTDKLIF. The DNA of the CDR3 is TGTGCTCTTGGGGAACTCTTGCCCCTCCAGACCGATAAACTCATCTTT.

This clone occurred a few times. V and J are TRDV2 and TRDJ1; TRDD3 matches 12 bases. The CDR3 runs to 18 residues. Germline lookup yields CDR1 GEAIGNYY and CDR2 EKD. V gave up 7 bases and J gave up 1 base; unmatched junction bases: 15. The CDR3 sequence is CACSGYWGIPLGTDKLIF. The CDR3 DNA is TGTGCCTGCTCTGGGTACTGGGGGATACCCCTGGGCACCGATAAACTCATCTTT.

Remarks on this clone: A read error is possible here, since a much larger clone lies one base away. The gene calls are TRDV1 and TRDJ1; 10 positions agree with TRDD3. This CDR3 is 25 amino acids long. The germline CDR1 and CDR2 sequences are TSWWSYY and QGS. In nucleotides, the CDR3 is TGTGCTTTTGGGGATGACTCTCGCCGGGGGATACGTCCAGAGAGGCCTCTAGGGTACACCGATAAACTCATCTTT. It specifies CAFGDDSRRGIRPERPLGYTDKLIF.

The chain combines TRDV1 with TRDJ1; unclear D gene. The CDR3 is 18 residues long. The ends were cut back, 5 bases at V and 4 bases at J, with 26 bases in the middle. The germline V gene encodes CDR1 TSWWSYY and CDR2 QGS. The DNA of the CDR3 is TGTGCTCTTGGGAGGGGTAGGCCCAAGACGAATCGGGGCGATAAACTCATCTTT. It codes for CALGRGRPKTNRGDKLIF.

This clone is large. The chain has TRDV1 and TRDJ1, with 12 nucleotides matching TRDD3. The trim removed 4 bases at V and 10 bases at J, leaving 13 bases unmatched. This CDR3 is 16 amino acids long. Germline V gene data show CDR1 as TSWWSYY and CDR2 as QGS. The CDR3, as DNA: TGTGCTCTTGGGGCCCCCCGCTTCCTGGGGGATACGAGACTCATCTTT. Its translation is CALGAPRFLGDTRLIF.

This clone turned up a few times. This chain joins TRDV1 and TRDJ1; unclear D gene. Trimming took off 4 bases at V and 7 bases at J, with 16 bases between the two ends. Germline loops: CDR1 TSWWSYY, CDR2 QGS. The CDR3 loop spans 14 amino acids. In nucleotides, the CDR3 is TGTGCTCTTGGGGGACCAGTAGTAGGTGTTAAACTCATCTTT. Its protein is CALGGPVVGVKLIF.

The J gene is TRDJ1, the V gene TRDV1; the D gene could be TRDD2 or TRDD3 (9 bases each). Between the trimmed V and J ends, which lost 4 bases and 1 base, there was a span of 28 bases. This CDR3 region has 20 residues. Per germline, CDR1 TSWWSYY and CDR2 QGS. The CDR3 nucleotides are TGTGCTCTTGGGGGCTACCTTCCTACCGCGTACTGGGGGAGCACCGATAAACTCATCTTT. This codes for CALGGYLPTAYWGSTDKLIF.

The gene calls are TRDV1 and TRDJ1, with a tentative D call TRDD2 (5 bases). The CDR3 spans 20 residues. Trimming removed 2 bases at V and 1 base at J, with 26 bases between. Germline V CDR1 and CDR2: TSWWSYY, QGS. CDR3 sequence (DNA): TGTGCTCTTGGGGAATTACTGCCTACGTCGGGAGTTTATTGCACCGATAAACTCATCTTT. Amino acid sequence: CALGELLPTSGVYCTDKLIF.

Turning to this clone: A single base separates this from a much larger clone, so it may be a read error. The chain couples TRDV1 to TRDJ1; 12 nucleotides align to TRDD3. The germline V gene encodes CDR1 TSWWSYY and CDR2 QGS. Unmatched junction bases numbered 27, after V lost 1 base and J lost 0 bases. The CDR3 is 25 residues long. CDR3 coding DNA: TGTGCTCTTGGGGAACCTGGCCCAACACTGGGGGATACAAGAGCCATCCTCCCTTACACCGATAAACTCATCTTT. Translated: CALGEPGPTLGDTRAILPYTDKLIF.

This rearrangement joins TRDV1 to TRDJ1; 7 bases align to TRDD3. The CDR3 totals 15 residues. Trimming removed 4 bases from V and 1 base from J; junction bases left unmatched: 6. The germline CDR1 and CDR2 sequences are TSWWSYY and QGS. The CDR3, as DNA: TGTGCTCTTGGGGCCCTCTGGGGGGTCACCGATAAACTCATCTTT. Its translation is CALGALWGVTDKLIF.

This clone was observed a handful of times. The V and J genes are TRDV1 and TRDJ1; D is perhaps TRDD3 (5 bases). This CDR3 is 16 amino acids long. Between the trimmed V and J ends, which lost 6 bases and 2 bases, there was a span of 19 bases. Germline CDR1 TSWWSYY, CDR2 QGS. CDR3 in DNA: TGTGCTCTTGGTTTGGTGGGGCCAGTGGGAACCGATAAACTCATCTTT. Amino acids: CALGLVGPVGTDKLIF.

This clone occurred a few times. V gene TRDV1 combines with J gene TRDJ1; 12 nucleotides line up with TRDD3. V shed 5 bases, J shed 0 bases, and the junction held 22 bases outside the gene matches. The CDR3 loop spans 22 amino acids. Germline V gives CDR1 TSWWSYY, CDR2 QGS. CDR3 protein: CALGRPSLTGGYPMAYTDKLIF. The CDR3 DNA is TGTGCTCTTGGGCGGCCTTCCCTTACTGGGGGATACCCCATGGCGTACACCGATAAACTCATCTTT.

The gene calls are TRDV1 and TRDJ1; 8 bases are shared with TRDD3. The CDR3 sequence is 16 residues long. The ends lost 5 bases at V and 0 bases at J; junction bases unmatched: 8. In germline, CDR1 is TSWWSYY, CDR2 QGS. The CDR3 loop is CALGHWGPEYTDKLIF. For the CDR3, the DNA is TGTGCTCTTGGGCACTGGGGGCCCGAGTACACCGATAAACTCATCTTT.

The chain employs TRDV1 and TRDJ1, with D tentatively TRDD2 or TRDD3 (9 bases each). Germline V CDR1 and CDR2: TSWWSYY, QGS. Trimming took 0 bases from V and 2 from J, leaving 31 bases between them. The CDR3 runs to 22 residues. The CDR3 protein is CALGELISFLPSGIRKTDKLIF. The CDR3 DNA reads TGTGCTCTTGGGGAACTGATATCCTTCCTACCATCGGGGATACGTAAGACCGATAAACTCATCTTT.

This clone has just a few counts. The chain combines TRDV1 with TRDJ1; D ambiguous. Between the trimmed V and J ends, which lost 3 bases and 7 bases, there was a span of 27 bases. Germline loops: CDR1 TSWWSYY, CDR2 QGS. This CDR3 region has 18 residues. The CDR3 bases are TGTGCTCTTGGGGACTCGCCGCCCGAATTCCCGGGCAGGGGTAAACTCATCTTT. Translated, it gives CALGDSPPEFPGRGKLIF.

J is TRDJ1 and V is TRAV23/DV6; 7 bases align to TRDD3. The germline V gene has CDR1 NTAFDY and CDR2 IRPDVSE (reference sequence). This CDR3 is built from 24 residues. CDR3 amino acids: CAFNAILFRSPGGIIHSGGDKLIF. As DNA, the CDR3 is TGTGCCTTTAACGCCATCCTATTTCGGAGTCCTGGGGGCATAATACACTCTGGGGGCGATAAACTCATCTTT.

This rearrangement joins TRDV1 to TRDJ1; 13 bases are shared with TRDD3. V lost 2 bases to trimming and J lost 4 bases; unmatched junction nucleotides: 22. The CDR3 runs 22 residues. Germline V gene data show CDR1 as TSWWSYY and CDR2 as QGS. CDR3 nucleotides: TGTGCTCTTGGGGAATATTCCATTAGGGATTTCGTACTGGGGGATACGATCGATAAACTCATCTTT. It specifies CALGEYSIRDFVLGDTIDKLIF.

For this clone: With a much larger clone just one base away, this may be a read error. The gene calls are TRDV1 and TRDJ1; 10 bases match TRDD3. This CDR3 contains 18 residues. CDR1 is TSWWSYY, CDR2 QGS, per germline. The CDR3 is CALGEAPYWGIFTDKRIF. The CDR3 DNA follows: TGTGCTCTTGGGGAAGCCCCTTACTGGGGGATTTTTACCGATAAACGCATCTTT.

V and J are TRDV2 and TRDJ1, with 7 nucleotides matching TRDD3. CDR3 size: 17 residues. CDR1 is GEAIGNYY and CDR2 is EKD in the germline V gene. The V gene end was trimmed by 3 bases and the J gene end by 1 base; junction bases not matched to a gene: 13. The CDR3 here is CACDPIWGPPVTDKLIF. DNA of the CDR3: TGTGCCTGTGACCCAATCTGGGGGCCTCCGGTCACCGATAAACTCATCTTT.

This sequence joins TRDV1 and TRDJ1, with D unresolved. The CDR3 covers 18 residues. Germline V lookup: CDR1 TSWWSYY, CDR2 QGS. Deletions cut 4 bases from V and 0 bases from J, with 21 bases between. The CDR3 protein is CALGGPGSLRQYTDKLIF. The CDR3 bases are TGTGCTCTTGGGGGTCCGGGCAGTTTGCGTCAGTACACCGATAAACTCATCTTT.

This clone has just a few counts. V and J are TRDV1 and TRDJ1; 8 nucleotides match TRDD3. This CDR3 is 26 amino acids long. The trim removed 1 base at V and 0 bases at J, leaving 34 bases unmatched. Germline CDR1 TSWWSYY, CDR2 QGS. This CDR3 is CALGEQGPVILTHLVGDPSYTDKLIF. CDR3 sequence (DNA): TGTGCTCTTGGGGAACAGGGGCCCGTAATTCTAACCCACTTAGTGGGGGATCCCTCGTACACCGATAAACTCATCTTT.

The chain joins TRDV1 to TRDJ1; 7 nucleotides line up with TRDD3. With 2 bases clipped from V and 9 bases from J, the junction kept 39 bases outside the gene matches. Germline values: CDR1 TSWWSYY, CDR2 QGS. The CDR3 has 24 amino acids. In nucleotides, the CDR3 is TGTGCTCTTGGGGAAATTACGACGTACTGGGGATCTCTCTCCCAAACTCAAAGGGTCGGAGAACTCATCTTT. Translated: CALGEITTYWGSLSQTQRVGELIF.

As regards this clone: The sample carries other DNA sequences with the same CDR3. The chain couples TRDV1 to TRDJ1, with D possibly matching TRDD3 (10 bases). Germline loops: CDR1 TSWWSYY, CDR2 QGS. Trimming took 4 bases from V and 1 from J, leaving 46 bases between them. The CDR3 is 26 residues long. The CDR3, as DNA: TGTGCTCTTGGGGGCCTGCCCCCTCCTTCCTACGATCGTACTTGGGGGGGATACGCTGGCACCGATAAACTCATCTTT. It is translated as CALGGLPPPSYDRTWGGYAGTDKLIF.

Concerning this clone: One end of the junction does not line up with germline, which may come from a read error. The V call is TRDV1, the J call TRDJ1; 7 positions match TRDD3. The CDR3 has 19 amino acids. Germline CDR1 and CDR2: TSWWSYY and QGS. The CDR3 coding sequence is TGTGCTCGTGGGGAACTGGGTGAGGATACGGGGTCGGACACCGATAAACTCATCTTT. Protein: CARGELGEDTGSDTDKLIF.